Described below is a single T cell receptor beta chain sequence and its context. The antigen remains undetermined. The primer mix had 60 Vbeta and 13 Jbeta primers. Some clones are missing from TCRdb's copy, which holds only in-frame ones; the method was immunoSEQ multiplex PCR. Its table records 100,000 to 150,000 clones. The sample comes from a study of cytomegalovirus exposure and HLA in healthy donors. Across the study: Prior work identified around 110 million unique TCR beta sequences in 150 million to 200 million T cells. General study results and limits: A missense variant in DCLRE1C was later tied to TCR beta V- and J-gene trimming. Being productive about 90% or about 30% of the time was typical of most TCR beta V segments in an earlier analysis. The HLA-A and HLA-B alleles of most subjects were reportedly predicted accurately from TCR beta sequences.

The sample was PBMCs. The clonotype was recovered from a man between 18 and 29 years old in good health and CMV-seronegative.

The CDR3 loop reads CASSLRTGSWDEQYF. The CDR3 DNA is TGCGCCAGCAGCCTGCGGACAGGTTCTTGGGACGAGCAGTACTTC. This sequence joins TRBV4-1 and TRBJ2-7, with 7 bases that match TRBD1. Germline CDR1 is MGHRA and CDR2 is YSYEKL. J gave up 5 bases and V 4 bases, and 11 bases lay outside the gene matches. The CDR3 loop spans 15 amino acids.